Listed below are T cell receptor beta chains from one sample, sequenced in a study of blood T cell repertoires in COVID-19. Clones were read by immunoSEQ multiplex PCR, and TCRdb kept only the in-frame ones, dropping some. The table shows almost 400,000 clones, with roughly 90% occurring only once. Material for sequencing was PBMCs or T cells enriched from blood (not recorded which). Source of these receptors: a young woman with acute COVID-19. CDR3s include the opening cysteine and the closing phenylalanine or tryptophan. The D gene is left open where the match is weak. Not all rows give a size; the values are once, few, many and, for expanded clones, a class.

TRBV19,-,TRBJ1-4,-,TGTGCCAGTAGACACATCTGGAGCTATATGGATGAAAAACTGTTTTTT,CASRHIWSYMDEKLFF
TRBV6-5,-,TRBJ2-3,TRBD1,TGTGCCAGCAGCCGGGACAGGGGTATTGGAGATACGCAGTATTTT,CASSRDRGIGDTQYF
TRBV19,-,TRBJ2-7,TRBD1,TGTGCCAGTAGTCCGAGGACAGGGGGCTACGAGCAGTACTTC,CASSPRTGGYEQYF
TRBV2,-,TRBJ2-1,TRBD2,TGTGCCAGCAATAGACTAGCGGAAAACAATGAGCAGTTCTTC,CASNRLAENNEQFF
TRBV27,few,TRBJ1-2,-,TGTGCCTCGGTCTCATGGGGAGCTAACTATGGCTACACCTTC,CASVSWGANYGYTF
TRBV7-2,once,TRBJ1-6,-,TGTGCCAGCAACCACAGGGCTAGGGGTCGGAATTCACCCCTCCACTTT,CASNHRARGRNSPLHF
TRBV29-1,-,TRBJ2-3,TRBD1,TGCAGCATAACCGGGACAGGGGCAGATACGCAGTATTTT,CSITGTGADTQYF
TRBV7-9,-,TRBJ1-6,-,TGTGCCAGCAGCCCGGGAGTTAATGTCGTTAATTCACCCCTCCACTTT,CASSPGVNVVNSPLHF
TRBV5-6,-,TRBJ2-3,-,TGTGCCAGCAGCTTGGTTAAGCTTAGCACAGATACGCAGTATTTT,CASSLVKLSTDTQYF
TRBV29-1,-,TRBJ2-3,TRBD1,TGCAGCGTTGGGGGGACAGGCACAGATACGCAGTATTTT,CSVGGTGTDTQYF
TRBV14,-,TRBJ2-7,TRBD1,TGTGCCAGCAGCCTGGGACAGGGGGCTTACGAGCAGTACTTC,CASSLGQGAYEQYF
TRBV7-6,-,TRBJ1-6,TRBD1,TGTGCCAGCAGCCAGTTAGGACAGGGGATTTCACCCCTCCACTTT,CASSQLGQGISPLHF
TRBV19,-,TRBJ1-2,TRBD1,TGTGCCAGTACCACAGGGGGCTATGGCTACACCTTC,CASTTGGYGYTF
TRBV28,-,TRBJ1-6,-,TGTGCCAGCTCCCTTGTAGCCGCCGGGAATTCACCCCTCCACTTT,CASSLVAAGNSPLHF